The 10 T cell receptor beta chains in this list originate from one sample, sequenced in a study of blood T cell repertoires in COVID-19. Profiling relied on immunoSEQ multiplex PCR, and the TCRdb table lists in-frame clones only, not all of them. The sample has 100,000 or so clones, approximately 91% seen once. Sequencing used peripheral blood. The receptors stem from a woman aged 55 to 70 with acute or convalescent COVID-19.

The rearrangement uses TRBV6-1 and TRBJ2-3; 8 nucleotides match TRBD1. This CDR3 is built from 17 residues. J lost 2 bases, V lost 4 bases, and 11 bases had no gene match. Germline V gives CDR1 MNHNS, CDR2 SASEGT. DNA for the CDR3: TGTGCCAGCAGTGCCACCTCAGGGGGCGTGTTCACAGATACGCAGTATTTT. Translated: CASSATSGGVFTDTQYF.

The V call is TRBV11-2, the J call TRBJ1-2, with D possibly being TRBD1 (6 bases). Trimming left V 4 bases short and J 7 bases short, with 10 bases between. The CDR3 is made up of 12 amino acids. Germline CDR1 is SGHAT and CDR2 is FQNNGV. This CDR3 reads CASSSQGIGYTF. In DNA form, the CDR3 reads TGTGCCAGCAGCTCACAGGGTATTGGCTACACCTTC.

This rearrangement joins TRBV19 to TRBJ2-3; D remains unclear. The CDR3 totals 16 residues. Germline V gene data show CDR1 as LNHDA and CDR2 as SQIVND (reference sequence). V dropped 3 bases and J dropped 0 bases, with 13 bases sitting between them. Written as DNA, the CDR3 is TGTGCCAGTAGTATCGCGAGGATCACTAGCACAGATACGCAGTATTTT. As protein: CASSIARITSTDTQYF.

This chain uses TRBV7-8 with TRBJ1-1; D gene uncertain. Germline CDR1 reads SGHVS; CDR2 reads FQNEAQ. V was clipped by 4 bases and J by 0 bases, with 9 bases between them. The CDR3 contains 14 residues. This chain's CDR3 is CASSSRNMNTEAFF. CDR3 coding DNA: TGTGCCAGCAGCTCCAGAAATATGAACACTGAAGCTTTCTTT.

The rearrangement uses TRBV7-3 and TRBJ2-1; a possible D gene is TRBD1 (6 bases). This CDR3 contains 13 residues. The V end lost 4 bases, the J end lost 11 bases, and 15 bases lay between the germline ends. Germline lookup yields CDR1 SGHTA and CDR2 FQGTGA. The CDR3 DNA is TGTGCCAGCAGCTCTCGGGTGGGGGCACAGCAGTTCTTC. This codes for CASSSRVGAQQFF.

V gene TRBV3-1 (or the pseudogene TRBV3-2) combines with J gene TRBJ1-1; D possibly corresponds to TRBD1 (5 bases). The CDR3 is 13 amino acids. The germline V gene encodes CDR1 LGHDT and CDR2 YNNKEL (reference sequence). CDR3 protein: CATARGGGTEAFF. Written as DNA, the CDR3 is TGTGCAACAGCAAGGGGAGGAGGCACTGAAGCTTTCTTT.

This clone came up once. V and J are TRBV6-5 and TRBJ2-7; D ambiguous. This CDR3 contains 13 residues. V was cut by 2 bases and J by 5 bases, with 10 bases left in between. Germline values: CDR1 MNHEY, CDR2 SVGAGI. The CDR3 DNA sequence: TGTGCCAGCAGTTACAAACGAGTCCACGAGCAGTACTTC. It translates to CASSYKRVHEQYF.

This chain uses TRBV7-9 with TRBJ2-1; 7 bases map to TRBD1. The J segment lost 2 bases and the V segment lost 6 bases, leaving 7 bases of the junction unmatched. Germline lookup yields CDR1 SEHNR and CDR2 FQNEAQ (reference sequence). This CDR3 is 15 amino acids long. CDR3 sequence: CASSTRGRAYNEQFF. CDR3 coding DNA: TGTGCCAGCAGTACCAGGGGGAGAGCCTACAATGAGCAGTTCTTC.

V is TRBV7-9 and J is TRBJ2-3; D may be TRBD1 (6 bases). CDR1 and CDR2 from the germline V gene are SEHNR and FQNEAQ (reference sequence). The CDR3 is 14 residues long. V shed 1 base and J shed 6 bases, with 11 bases lying between them. The CDR3 region has the DNA TGTGCCAGCAGCTTAGTGGGGGCTGTGGATACGCAGTATTTT. Translated: CASSLVGAVDTQYF.

The chain uses TRBV7-6 and TRBJ1-1; the match to TRBD1 covers 11 bases. The CDR3 contains 16 residues. J lost 4 bases, V lost 2 bases, and 6 bases had no gene match. The germline V gene has CDR1 SGHVS and CDR2 FNYEAQ. The CDR3 protein is CASSLLGQGVGTEAFF. In nucleotides, the CDR3 is TGTGCCAGCAGCTTACTGGGACAGGGGGTGGGCACTGAAGCTTTCTTT. The entire variable domain, with the rest obtained from reference TRBV7-6 and TRBJ1-1, is as follows: GAGVSQSPRYKVTKRGQDVALRCDPISGHVSLYWYRQALGQGPEFLTYFNYEAQQDKSGLPNDRFSAERPEGSISTLTIQRTEQRDSAMYRCASSLLGQGVGTEAFFGQGTRLTVV.